This passage covers 2 T cell receptor beta chains from one sample sequenced in a study of OX40 agonist ivuxolimab in advanced cancers. Sequencing used immunoSEQ multiplex PCR; TCRdb keeps in-frame clones, though not all of them. The sample has roughly 45,000 clones, roughly 85% seen once. The sequences come from CD4+ or CD8+ T cells sorted from blood, collected in a trial of the OX40 agonist ivuxolimab. Source of these receptors: an adult with an advanced solid tumor such as melanoma, head and neck, liver or kidney cancer.

The J gene is TRBJ2-7, the V gene TRBV5-4; 9 bases agree with TRBD1. With V trimmed by 3 bases and J by 8 bases, 9 bases remained unmatched. This CDR3 contains 14 residues. Germline loops: CDR1 SGHNT, CDR2 YYREEE (reference sequence). CDR3 nucleotide sequence: TGTGCCAGCAGCTCTGGACAGGGGTTTGAACAGCAGTACTTC. Protein sequence: CASSSGQGFEQQYF.

The gene calls are TRBV25-1 and TRBJ1-3; D not certain. CDR1 and CDR2 from the germline V gene are MGHDK and SYGVNS. V lost 1 base, J lost 0 bases, and 10 bases lay in between. CDR3 length: 16 amino acids. The CDR3 sequence: CASSELGGYSGNTIYF. The CDR3 coding sequence is TGTGCCAGCAGTGAATTGGGCGGCTACTCTGGAAACACCATATATTTT.